The 20 T cell receptor beta chains given below trace back to one sample, sequenced in a study of regulatory T cells in long-lasting Graves disease. Researchers made TCR beta libraries by using iRepertoire HTBI primers and running Arm-PCR on CDR3 regions. From the multiplex PCR reads, TCRdb called clonotypes with MiXCR, one entry per CDR3 protein. In the table there are 530,000 or so distinct CDR3 sequences, around 15% of which are singletons. The time point denotes: newly diagnosed GD, antithyroid drugs for less than 3 months. Extracted PBMC RNA gave rise to the TCR library. This sample was also put to use in a study of T cells in Graves' hyperthyroidism and ophthalmopathy.

The starting material was peripheral blood mononuclear cells (PBMCs), obtained at new diagnosis, from a patient treated with antithyroid drugs. The receptors shown here come from a man between 18 and 35 years old with Graves disease.

This clonotype was recorded a few times. This may be a read error, as it is one base from a much larger clone. This rearrangement joins TRBV2 to TRBJ1-1, with D perhaps TRBD1 (6 bases). The CDR3 runs 13 residues. Looked up from germline, CDR1 is SNHLY and CDR2 is FYNNEI. As DNA, the CDR3 is TGTGCCGGCAGTGCCGACCTGACAGGTGAAGCTTTCTTT. Amino acids: CAGSADLTGEAFF.

This clonotype was counted many times. The junction differs from germline at one of its ends, possibly a read error. The genes are TRBV5-1 and TRBJ2-1; D gene uncertain. CDR3 size: 13 residues. Germline CDR1 reads SGHRS; CDR2 reads YFSETQ. CDR3 in DNA: TGTGCCAGCAGCTTGTACAGCTACAATGAGCAGTTCTTC. It is translated as CASSLYSYNEQFF.

This clonotype was detected only a few times. The chain carries TRBV7-8 and TRBJ2-3; 9 bases align to TRBD1. With V trimmed by 0 bases and J by 5 bases, 12 bases remained unmatched. The CDR3 is 18 residues long. From germline, CDR1 is SGHVS and CDR2 FQNEAQ. The CDR3 loop is CASSLAPGQGSIGDTQYF. The CDR3 coding sequence is TGTGCCAGCAGCTTAGCCCCTGGACAGGGGTCCATAGGAGATACGCAGTATTTT.

The chain recombines TRBV18 with TRBJ2-1, with D possibly matching TRBD1 (6 bases). V was cut by 2 bases and J by 13 bases, with 24 bases left in between. There are 16 residues in the CDR3. Germline CDR1 KGHSH, CDR2 LQKENI. This CDR3 is CASSPEWGLAKNIQFF. For the CDR3, the DNA is TGTGCCAGCTCACCAGAGTGGGGGCTGGCCAAAAACATTCAGTTCTTC.

There are a few counts of this clonotype. This rearrangement joins TRBV13 to TRBJ1-4; D remains ambiguous. Germline V gene lookup returns CDR1 PRHDT and CDR2 FYEKMQ (reference sequence). V dropped 5 bases and J dropped 0 bases, with 13 bases sitting between them. The CDR3 consists of 16 residues. CDR3 nucleotide sequence: TGTGCCAGCAGCGCCGGACTGGGAGCAACTAATGAAAAACTGTTTTTT. Protein product: CASSAGLGATNEKLFF.

V and J are TRBV5-1 and TRBJ2-7, with D perhaps matching TRBD1 (6 bases). The germline V and J ends were trimmed by 4 bases and 0 bases, with 11 bases remaining between them. The CDR3 covers 14 residues. Germline V gives CDR1 SGHRS, CDR2 YFSETQ. The CDR3 is CASSSTGNSYEQYF. CDR3 sequence (DNA): TGCGCCAGCAGCAGTACAGGGAACTCCTACGAGCAGTACTTC.

This clonotype has more than one count but fewer than ten. The chain employs TRBV28 and TRBJ2-5; D may match TRBD1 or TRBD2 (6 bases each). Germline V CDR1 and CDR2: MDHEN, SYDVKM. This CDR3 has 12 amino acids. V lost 11 bases and J 2 bases, leaving 12 bases between the germline ends. DNA for the CDR3: TGTGCCCTCGGGGGCAGGCAAGAGACCCAGTACTTC. Translated: CALGGRQETQYF.

This clonotype was counted only a few times. The chain carries TRBV18 and TRBJ1-5; a possible D gene is TRBD1 (6 bases). This CDR3 has 14 residues. Germline CDR1 and CDR2: KGHSH and LQKENI. Trimming pared 4 bases from V and 4 bases from J, leaving 11 bases between. As DNA, the CDR3 is TGTGCCAGCTCACTGTTGGACAGAAATCAGCCCCAGCATTTT. Protein: CASSLLDRNQPQHF.

This clonotype has a count of ten or more. The rearrangement joins TRBV15 to TRBJ2-5; tentative D call: TRBD2 (6 bases). Looked up from germline, CDR1 is LNHNV and CDR2 is YYDKDF (reference sequence). Between the trimmed V and J ends, which lost 6 bases and 4 bases, there was a span of 12 bases. The CDR3 consists of 13 residues. Here the CDR3 DNA reads TGTGCCACCAGGGGACTTGGTGGAGAGACCCAGTACTTC. Translated: CATRGLGGETQYF. Filled out from reference TRBV15 and TRBJ2-5, the complete variable domain reads DAMVIQNPRYQVTQFGKPVTLSCSQTLNHNVMYWYQQKSSQAPKLLFHYYDKDFNNEADTPDNFQSRRPNTSFCFLDIRSPGLGDTAMYLCATRGLGGETQYFGPGTRLLVL.

A few counts support this clonotype. The rearrangement links TRBV30 to TRBJ2-1; tentatively, D is TRBD1 or TRBD2 (5 bases each). V was pared by 5 bases and J by 6 bases, with 11 bases between. Germline V CDR1 and CDR2: GTSNPN, SVGIG (reference sequence). CDR3 size: 12 residues. CDR3 loop: CAWSPGGNEQFF. CDR3 sequence (DNA): TGTGCCTGGTCGCCTGGGGGCAATGAGCAGTTCTTC.

This chain links TRBV20-1 with TRBJ2-7; D not certain. The germline V gene has CDR1 DFQATT and CDR2 SNEGSKA (reference sequence). V lost 0 bases and J 0 bases, leaving 9 bases between the germline ends. The CDR3 totals 14 residues. CDR3 nucleotides: TGCAGTGCTAGAGATATTTGGTCCTCCTACGAGCAGTACTTC. Protein product: CSARDIWSSYEQYF.

The chain carries TRBV5-1 and TRBJ2-7; D unresolved. This CDR3 is built from 14 residues. V was trimmed by 4 bases and J by 0 bases, leaving 11 bases between them. CDR1 and CDR2 (germline): SGHRS, YFSETQ. CDR3 amino acids: CASSPVVLSYEQYF. CDR3 DNA sequence: TGCGCCAGCAGCCCGGTGGTCCTCTCCTACGAGCAGTACTTC.

This clonotype was seen many times. The chain combines TRBV7-6 with TRBJ2-3; 7 bases fit TRBD1. Germline lookup yields CDR1 SGHVS and CDR2 FNYEAQ. Germline trimming cut 5 bases from V and 2 bases from J; bases unmatched to any gene: 10. CDR3 length equals 16 residues. The CDR3 DNA reads as TGTGCCAGCAGCCCCGTAGGGACAGCGCCCACAGATACGCAGTATTTT. This sequence encodes CASSPVGTAPTDTQYF.

The V gene is TRBV19, the J gene TRBJ2-1, with 10 bases that match TRBD2. Germline lookup yields CDR1 LNHDA and CDR2 SQIVND (reference sequence). CDR3 length: 15 residues. J gave up 10 bases and V 7 bases, and 13 bases lay outside the gene matches. CDR3: CASTPSGRVFEEQFF. The CDR3 nucleotides read TGTGCCAGTACCCCCAGCGGGAGGGTTTTTGAGGAGCAGTTCTTC.

This clonotype was observed a handful of times. V and J are TRBV20-1 and TRBJ1-2, with D uncertain. The CDR3 covers 13 residues. V was trimmed by 1 base and J by 2 bases, leaving 8 bases between them. Germline assignment: CDR1 DFQATT and CDR2 SNEGSKA (reference sequence). CDR3: CSARAPRNYGYTF. The CDR3 bases are TGCAGTGCTAGAGCACCGAGGAACTATGGCTACACCTTC.

As concerns this clonotype: An end of the junction differs from the germline gene, which may be a read error. V gene TRBV20-1 combines with J gene TRBJ1-4; D not resolved. The CDR3 has 14 residues. Germline lookup yields CDR1 DFQATT and CDR2 SNEGSKA (reference sequence). The CDR3 DNA follows: TGCGGTGCCCCCCTTTTTAAGGATCATGAAAAACTGTTTTTT. Translating it yields CGAPLFKDHEKLFF.

There are many counts of this clonotype. This chain joins TRBV12-3 or TRBV12-4 and TRBJ1-2; D ambiguous. V gave up 4 bases and J gave up 3 bases, with 12 bases separating them. The CDR3 contains 14 residues. The CDR3 here is CASSYKGRYYGYTF. DNA for the CDR3: TGTGCCAGCAGTTACAAAGGGCGATACTATGGCTACACCTTC.

Regarding this clonotype: A read error is possible here, since a much larger clone lies one base away. The genes are TRBV11-3 and TRBJ2-7, with 8 bases identical to TRBD1. There are 13 residues in the CDR3. Per germline, CDR1 SGHNT and CDR2 YENEEA. The ends lost 7 bases at V and 1 base at J; junction bases unmatched: 3. The DNA of the CDR3 is TGTGCCAGCACGGACAGGGAGTCCTACGAGCAGTACTTC. This translates into CASTDRESYEQYF.

In its sample, this clonotype was seen a few times. One end of the junction fails to match germline, which may point to a read error. The chain couples TRBV10-3 to TRBJ2-1; tentatively, D is TRBD2 (5 bases). In germline, CDR1 is ENHRY, CDR2 SYGVKD. The CDR3 totals 15 residues. The CDR3 bases are TGTGCCAGCAGTTACCGCAGCGGAGCGTTTTTGGAGCAGTTCTTC. This codes for CASSYRSGAFLEQFF.

This chain links TRBV30 with TRBJ2-7; D uncertain. Germline V gene sequence: CDR1 GTSNPN, CDR2 SVGIG (reference sequence). The CDR3 loop spans 13 amino acids. Trimming took 5 bases from V and 6 from J, leaving 17 bases between them. CDR3 nucleotides: TGTGCCTGGGGGTATGGGGTCCGGGTCGAGCAGTACTTC. This sequence encodes CAWGYGVRVEQYF.